The rows below give T cell receptor beta chains drawn from one sample of a study of long-term antiretroviral therapy in people with HIV. This table comes from immunoSEQ multiplex PCR, and its TCRdb copy is limited to in-frame clones, with some not included. Of about 26,000 clones in the sample, around 86% are singletons; the top ten hold around 5.2%. The sample consisted of unsorted PBMCs, taken 2.7 years after starting antiretroviral therapy. The receptor set was obtained from a man aged 40-50 years with HIV. Both conserved end residues are part of each CDR3. Each record gives: D gene, V gene, clone size, J gene, CDR3 protein, CDR3 DNA. The D gene is left open where the match is weak. The listing skips clone size in some rows; elsewhere it reads once, few, many or a size class.

>-|TRBV5-1|once|TRBJ2-1
CASSPPGGGINNEQFF
TGCGCCAGCAGCCCCCCTGGAGGGGGGATCAACAATGAGCAGTTCTTC
>TRBD2|TRBV5-6|once|TRBJ2-7
CASSPFLAGVSSYEQYF
TGTGCCAGCAGCCCTTTCCTAGCGGGGGTTAGCTCCTACGAGCAGTACTTC
>-|TRBV20-1|few|TRBJ1-1
CSARNTEAFF
TGCAGTGCTCGAAACACTGAAGCTTTCTTT
>TRBD2|TRBV30|-|TRBJ2-1
CACLLAGGESNEQFF
TGTGCCTGCTTGCTAGCGGGGGGGGAAAGCAATGAGCAGTTCTTC
>TRBD1|TRBV27|-|TRBJ1-5
CASSSAYLGQGSSNQPQHF
TGTGCCAGCAGTTCTGCATACCTCGGACAGGGTAGTAGCAATCAGCCCCAGCATTTT
>-|TRBV6-6|-|TRBJ2-5
CASSYGQSGRETQYF
TGTGCCAGCAGTTACGGGCAGTCAGGGAGAGAGACCCAGTACTTC
>-|TRBV30|-|TRBJ2-1
CAWSVGGFVPEQFF
TGTGCCTGGAGTGTAGGCGGTTTCGTACCTGAGCAGTTCTTC
>-|TRBV19|-|TRBJ1-5
CASSIPKGGEPQHF
TGTGCCAGTAGTATACCCAAGGGGGGGGAGCCCCAGCATTTT
>TRBD1|TRBV5-1|-|TRBJ2-7
CASSLGGNRGPYEQYF
TGCGCCAGCAGCTTGGGGGGGAACAGGGGGCCCTACGAGCAGTACTTC
>-|TRBV6-5|-|TRBJ1-1
CASKPQGLNTEAFF
TGTGCCAGCAAACCACAGGGATTGAACACTGAAGCTTTCTTT
>TRBD2|TRBV6-5|-|TRBJ2-3
CASSYGAGGPYTQYF
TGTGCCAGCAGTTACGGAGCGGGGGGGCCCTATACGCAGTATTTT
>TRBD1|TRBV9|once|TRBJ1-3
CASSEGQVGGNTIYF
TGTGCCAGCAGCGAGGGACAGGTGGGCGGAAACACCATATATTTT
>TRBD1|TRBV29-1|-|TRBJ1-1
CSAKTGTGGTEAFF
TGCAGCGCCAAGACAGGGACGGGAGGAACTGAAGCTTTCTTT
>-|TRBV5-1|-|TRBJ1-2
CASSLEGHPMDYGYTF
TGCGCCAGCAGCCTGGAGGGACACCCCATGGACTATGGCTACACCTTC
>-|TRBV7-6|-|TRBJ2-5
CASSLKGTNQETQYF
TGTGCCAGCAGCTTAAAGGGGACCAACCAAGAGACCCAGTACTTC
>TRBD1|TRBV4-1|-|TRBJ1-1
CASSLRTGAVNTEAFF
TGCGCCAGCAGCCTCCGGACAGGGGCGGTGAACACTGAAGCTTTCTTT
>-|TRBV12-5|-|TRBJ1-1
CASGLGLGDTEAFF
TGTGCTAGTGGTTTGGGTCTGGGGGACACTGAAGCTTTCTTT
>-|TRBV5-1|-|TRBJ2-1
CASSLWPDSKGDEQFF
TGCGCCAGCAGCCTATGGCCGGACAGTAAAGGCGATGAGCAGTTCTTC
>-|TRBV5-4|-|TRBJ2-7
CASSRGGTETYEQYF
TGTGCCAGCAGCCGGGGGGGGACAGAGACCTACGAGCAGTACTTC
>TRBD2|TRBV11-2|-|TRBJ2-1
CASSLWGTRGDEQFF
TGTGCCAGCAGCTTATGGGGGACTAGAGGGGATGAGCAGTTCTTC
>TRBD1|TRBV11-2|-|TRBJ1-3
CASSLGGTGLSGNTIYF
TGTGCCAGCAGCTTAGGCGGGACAGGCCTCTCTGGAAACACCATATATTTT
>-|TRBV4-3|-|TRBJ2-5
CASSQEWNQETQYF
TGCGCCAGCAGCCAAGAATGGAACCAAGAGACCCAGTACTTC
>-|TRBV27|-|TRBJ1-1
CASSLYRATEAFF
TGTGCCAGCAGTTTATACAGGGCCACTGAAGCTTTCTTT
>TRBD1|TRBV2|few|TRBJ1-2
CASSEDRPEGGYTF
TGTGCCAGCAGCGAGGACAGGCCGGAAGGTGGCTACACCTTC
>TRBD2|TRBV11-1|-|TRBJ2-5
CASSLARRGSWETQYF
TGTGCCAGCAGCTTAGCGCGACGCGGGAGCTGGGAGACCCAGTACTTC
>TRBD1|TRBV6-1|once|TRBJ1-4
CASSEATGQGWEKLFF
TGTGCCAGCAGTGAAGCAACGGGACAGGGTTGGGAAAAACTGTTTTTT
>-|TRBV27|once|TRBJ1-4
CASSLRRGGNEKLFF
TGTGCCAGCAGCTTAAGGCGCGGCGGTAATGAAAAACTGTTTTTT
>TRBD1|TRBV10-3|-|TRBJ2-7
CAIPEGGLEQYF
TGTGCCATCCCGGAAGGGGGCCTCGAGCAGTACTTC
>TRBD1|TRBV2|-|TRBJ1-1
CASTTGGSAGTEAFF
TGTGCCAGCACGACAGGGGGGAGTGCGGGCACTGAAGCTTTCTTT
>-|TRBV7-2|-|TRBJ2-1
CASSPSRSHNEQFF
TGTGCCAGCAGCCCCTCTCGGAGCCACAATGAGCAGTTCTTC
>-|TRBV5-6|once|TRBJ2-7
CASSFGPSRGEQYF
TGTGCCAGCAGCTTTGGGCCCTCGAGGGGCGAGCAGTACTTC
>TRBD1|TRBV18|-|TRBJ2-7
CASSPGQGPLEQYF
TGTGCCAGCTCACCGGGACAGGGCCCTCTCGAGCAGTACTTC
>-|TRBV27|-|TRBJ2-3
CASSLPSGTDTQYF
TGTGCCAGCAGTTTACCTAGCGGCACAGATACGCAGTATTTT
>-|TRBV9|-|TRBJ1-1
CASSVQGNTEAFF
TGTGCCAGCAGCGTACAGGGAAACACTGAAGCTTTCTTT
>-|TRBV2|few|TRBJ1-2
CASSEDGGHYYGYTF
TGTGCCAGCAGTGAAGACGGCGGCCATTACTATGGCTACACCTTC
>-|TRBV4-1|-|TRBJ1-4
CASSQEGGTTNEKLFF
TGCGCCAGCAGCCAAGAGGGGGGGACAACTAATGAAAAACTGTTTTTT
>-|TRBV30|-|TRBJ1-1
CAWSVGVGGTEAFF
TGTGCCTGGAGTGTAGGCGTTGGAGGCACTGAAGCTTTCTTT
>-|TRBV12-2|-|TRBJ2-7
CASRLASQRGPRKQYF
TGTGCAAGTCGCTTAGCGTCCCAACGGGGCCCCCGAAAGCAGTACTTC